A selection of T cell receptor beta chains follows, all from one sample in a study of CD8 T cells in Susac syndrome. TCRdb used MiXCR to reprocess the immunoSEQ multiplex PCR reads, holding one entry per CDR3 protein. Counted here are 84,000 or so distinct CDR3 sequences, 95% occurring once; the ten biggest clones make up more than 0.45%. The sample was CD8+ T cells from PBMCs. The receptor source for this set is a human donor with Susac syndrome. Each CDR3 is given with its conserved first and last residue. D genes are given only for firm matches. The size entry is marked missing in some rows and otherwise reads once, few, many or a size class.

NA	NA	TRBJ2-7	TRBV5-1	CASSYLGFYEQYF	TGCGCCAGCAGCTATTTAGGGTTCTACGAGCAGTACTTC
NA	NA	TRBJ2-1	TRBV27	CASRETISYNEQFF	TGTGCCAGCAGAGAGACTATCTCCTACAATGAGCAGTTCTTC
NA	NA	TRBJ2-1	TRBV15	CATSSPGTYNEQFF	TGTGCCACCAGCAGTCCGGGGACTTACAATGAGCAGTTCTTC
NA	TRBD2	TRBJ2-7	TRBV5-4	CASSPYTSGNYEQYF	TGTGCCAGCAGCCCGTATACCAGCGGGAACTACGAGCAGTACTTC
NA	NA	TRBJ2-7	TRBV6-2/TRBV6-3	CASLQRSTAREQYF	TGTGCCAGCTTACAACGGAGTACAGCTCGGGAGCAGTACTTC
once	NA	TRBJ2-5	TRBV3-1	CASSQDGYVQETQYF	TGTGCCAGCAGCCAGGACGGGTACGTCCAAGAGACCCAGTACTTC
NA	NA	TRBJ2-5	TRBV24-1	CATTAGPGGRETQYF	TGTGCCACCACCGCGGGTCCCGGTGGTAGGGAGACCCAGTACTTC
few	NA	TRBJ1-2	TRBV6-1	CASSQTPLHGYTF	TGTGCCAGCAGCCAGACTCCCCTCCATGGCTACACCTTC
NA	NA	TRBJ2-1	TRBV7-9	CASRGGANEQFF	TGTGCCAGCAGGGGGGGTGCCAATGAGCAGTTCTTC
NA	NA	TRBJ2-5	TRBV5-6	CASSFHRGETQYF	TGTGCCAGCAGCTTCCACAGAGGGGAGACCCAGTACTTC
NA	TRBD1	TRBJ2-7	TRBV25-1	CASEGQVSYEQYF	TGTGCCAGCGAGGGACAGGTCTCCTACGAGCAGTACTTC
NA	NA	TRBJ2-5	TRBV29-1	CSVEIEGRYQETQYF	TGCAGCGTTGAGATAGAGGGCAGGTACCAAGAGACCCAGTACTTC
NA	NA	TRBJ2-4	TRBV9	CASSEGGSSLQYF	TGTGCCAGCAGCGAGGGGGGGAGCTCCCTTCAGTACTTC
NA	TRBD1	TRBJ2-1	TRBV7-9	CASSGSGTGDIDEQFF	TGTGCCAGCAGCGGATCCGGGACAGGGGATATCGATGAGCAGTTCTTC
once	NA	TRBJ2-7	TRBV6-6	CASSFSDSRYEQYF	TGTGCCAGCAGTTTTTCCGACTCGAGGTACGAGCAGTACTTC
NA	NA	TRBJ2-7	TRBV4-1	CASSQPGHGSSYEQYF	TGCGCCAGCAGCCAACCGGGACATGGGAGCTCCTACGAGCAGTACTTC
NA	NA	TRBJ2-7	TRBV9	CASSVGSGISYEQYF	TGTGCCAGCAGCGTAGGATCGGGCATCTCCTACGAGCAGTACTTC
NA	NA	TRBJ1-5	TRBV30	CAWSDGPNQPQHF	TGTGCCTGGAGTGATGGTCCTAATCAGCCCCAGCATTTT
NA	NA	TRBJ1-2	TRBV3-1	CASSLSVQPYGYTF	TGTGCCAGCAGCCTCTCCGTCCAACCCTATGGCTACACCTTC
NA	TRBD2	TRBJ2-7	TRBV15	CATRSTSAAYEQYF	TGTGCCACCCGCTCGACTAGCGCGGCCTACGAGCAGTACTTC
NA	TRBD1	TRBJ1-2	TRBV20-1	CSARETGGYDYGYTF	TGCAGTGCTAGGGAGACAGGGGGGTACGACTATGGCTACACCTTC
NA	TRBD1	TRBJ2-3	TRBV7-9	CASSNLGTAQNCTQYF	TGTGCCAGCAGCAACCTAGGGACAGCTCAAAATTGTACGCAGTATTTT
NA	NA	TRBJ2-1	TRBV27	CASSFTSDNEQFF	TGTGCCAGCAGTTTTACTTCTGACAATGAGCAGTTCTTC
few	NA	TRBJ2-7	TRBV5-6	CASSGGAYEQYF	TGTGCCAGCAGCGGCGGGGCCTACGAGCAGTACTTC
NA	TRBD2	TRBJ2-7	TRBV20-1	CSARDVREGAYEQYF	TGCAGTGCTAGAGATGTGAGGGAGGGCGCCTACGAGCAGTACTTC
NA	TRBD1	TRBJ2-7	TRBV30	CAWGLDRGEYEQYF	TGTGCCTGGGGGTTGGACAGGGGAGAATACGAGCAGTACTTC
NA	NA	TRBJ2-5	TRBV18	CASSSADSGPGTQYF	TGTGCCAGCTCATCGGCCGACAGCGGGCCGGGGACCCAGTACTTC